This T cell receptor (beta chain) emerged from a study of blood T cell repertoires in COVID-19. The wider study: T cells, B-cell-depleted T cells, or PBMCs provided the cDNA or gDNA that served as material.

TCRdb's table, derived via immunoSEQ multiplex PCR, lists solely in-frame clones and lacks some. This sample carries about 200,000 clones, about nine tenths of them seen once, and the ten largest clones take about 1.3%. Participant ages covered roughly 18 to 89 years across approximately 25 US areas. Germline-derived CDR1 and CDR2 are MNHEY and SVGAGI. The ends were cut back, 6 bases at V and 0 bases at J, with 13 bases in the middle. The CDR3 covers 15 residues. The chain couples TRBV6-5 to TRBJ2-3, with a tentative D call TRBD2 (5 bases). This clonotype originated in a man under 40 who had recovered from COVID-19. The sample was PBMCs or T cells enriched from blood (not recorded which). CDR3 nucleotides: TGTGCCAGCAGAAAAGGAGGTCTGAGCACAGATACGCAGTATTTT. As protein: CASRKGGLSTDTQYF.